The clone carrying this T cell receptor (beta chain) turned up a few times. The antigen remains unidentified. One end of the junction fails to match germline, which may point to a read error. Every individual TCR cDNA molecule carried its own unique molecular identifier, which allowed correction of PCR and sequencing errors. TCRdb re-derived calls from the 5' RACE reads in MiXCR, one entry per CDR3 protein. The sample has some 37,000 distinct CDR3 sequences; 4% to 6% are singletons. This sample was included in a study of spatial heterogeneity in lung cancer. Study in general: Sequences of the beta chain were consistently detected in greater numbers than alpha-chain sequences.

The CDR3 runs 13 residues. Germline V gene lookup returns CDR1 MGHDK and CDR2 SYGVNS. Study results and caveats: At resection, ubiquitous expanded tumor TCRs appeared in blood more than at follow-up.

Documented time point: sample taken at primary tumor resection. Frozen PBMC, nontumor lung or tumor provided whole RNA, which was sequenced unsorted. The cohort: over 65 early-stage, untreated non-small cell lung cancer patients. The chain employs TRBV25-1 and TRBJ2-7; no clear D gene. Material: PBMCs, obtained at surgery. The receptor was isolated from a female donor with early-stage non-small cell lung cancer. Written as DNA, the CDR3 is TGTGCCAGCAGCTTCACAAGCTCCTACGAGCGGTACTTC. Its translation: CASSFTSSYERYF.